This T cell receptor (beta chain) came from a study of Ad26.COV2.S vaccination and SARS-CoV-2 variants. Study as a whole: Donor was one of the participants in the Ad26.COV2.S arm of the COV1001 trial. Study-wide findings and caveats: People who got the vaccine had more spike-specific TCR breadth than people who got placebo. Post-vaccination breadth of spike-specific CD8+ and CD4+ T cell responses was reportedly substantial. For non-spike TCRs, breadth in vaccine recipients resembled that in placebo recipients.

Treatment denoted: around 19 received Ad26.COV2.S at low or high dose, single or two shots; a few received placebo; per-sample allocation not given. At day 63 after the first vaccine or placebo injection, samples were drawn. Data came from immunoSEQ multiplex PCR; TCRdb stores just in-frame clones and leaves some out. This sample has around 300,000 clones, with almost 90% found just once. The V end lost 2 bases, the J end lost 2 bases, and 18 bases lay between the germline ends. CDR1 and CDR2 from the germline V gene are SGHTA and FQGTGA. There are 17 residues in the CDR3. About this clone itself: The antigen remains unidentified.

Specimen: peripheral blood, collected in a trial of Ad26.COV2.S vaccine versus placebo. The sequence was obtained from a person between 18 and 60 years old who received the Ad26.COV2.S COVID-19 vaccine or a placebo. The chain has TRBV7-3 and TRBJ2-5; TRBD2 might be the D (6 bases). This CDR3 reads CASSLLGGGTFQETQYF. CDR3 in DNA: TGTGCCAGCAGCTTATTAGGAGGCGGGACTTTTCAAGAGACCCAGTACTTC.